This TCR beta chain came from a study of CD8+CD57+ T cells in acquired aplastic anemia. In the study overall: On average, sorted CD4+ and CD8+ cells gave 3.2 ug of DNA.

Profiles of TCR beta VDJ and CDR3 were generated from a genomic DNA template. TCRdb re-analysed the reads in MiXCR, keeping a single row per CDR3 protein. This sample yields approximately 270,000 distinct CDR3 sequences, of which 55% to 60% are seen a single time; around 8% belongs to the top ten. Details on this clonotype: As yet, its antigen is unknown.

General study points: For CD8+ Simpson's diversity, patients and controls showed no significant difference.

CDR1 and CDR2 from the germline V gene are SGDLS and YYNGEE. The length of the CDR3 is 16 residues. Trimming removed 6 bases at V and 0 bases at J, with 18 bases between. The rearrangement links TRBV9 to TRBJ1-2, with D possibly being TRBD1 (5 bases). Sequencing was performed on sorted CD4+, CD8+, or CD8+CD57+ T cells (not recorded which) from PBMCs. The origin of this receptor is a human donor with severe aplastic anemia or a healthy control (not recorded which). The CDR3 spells CASTRDATPSNYGYTF. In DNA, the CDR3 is TGTGCCAGCACCCGGGACGCGACCCCCTCTAACTATGGCTACACCTTC.